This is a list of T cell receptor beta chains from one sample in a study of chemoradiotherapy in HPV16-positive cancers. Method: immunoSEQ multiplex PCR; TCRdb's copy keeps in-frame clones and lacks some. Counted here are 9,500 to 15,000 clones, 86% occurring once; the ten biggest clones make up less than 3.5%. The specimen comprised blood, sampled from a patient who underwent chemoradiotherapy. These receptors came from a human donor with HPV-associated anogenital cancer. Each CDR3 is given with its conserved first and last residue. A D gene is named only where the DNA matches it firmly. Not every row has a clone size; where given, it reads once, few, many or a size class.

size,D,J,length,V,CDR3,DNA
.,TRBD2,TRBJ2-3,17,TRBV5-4,CASSTKTSGGATDTQYF,TGTGCCAGCAGCACTAAAACTAGCGGGGGGGCCACAGATACGCAGTATTTT
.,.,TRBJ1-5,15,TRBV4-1,CASSQQDGFIEPQHF,TGCGCCAGCAGCCAACAGGACGGCTTCATCGAGCCCCAGCATTTT
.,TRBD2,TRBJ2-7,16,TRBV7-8,CASSLAPGLAGYEQYF,TGTGCCAGCAGCTTAGCGCCAGGACTAGCGGGATACGAGCAGTACTTC
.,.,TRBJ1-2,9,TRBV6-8,CGQPGGYTF,TGTGGGCAGCCGGGTGGCTACACCTTC
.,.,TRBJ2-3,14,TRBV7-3,CASSLRSSTDTQYF,TGTGCCAGCAGCTTAAGATCTAGCACAGATACGCAGTATTTT
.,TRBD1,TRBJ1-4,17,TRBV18,CASSPPGTEGTNEKLFF,TGTGCCAGCTCACCACCCGGGACAGAGGGAACTAATGAAAAACTGTTTTTT
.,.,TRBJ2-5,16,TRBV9,CASSVGETPYGETQYF,TGTGCCAGCAGCGTAGGCGAGACCCCCTATGGAGAGACCCAGTACTTC
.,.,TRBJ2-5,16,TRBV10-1,CASSESMAGAGETQYF,TGCGCCAGCAGTGAGTCGATGGCGGGGGCCGGTGAGACCCAGTACTTC
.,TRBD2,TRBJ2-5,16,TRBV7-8,CASSAASGGAGETQYF,TGTGCCAGCAGCGCCGCTAGCGGGGGGGCCGGAGAGACCCAGTACTTC
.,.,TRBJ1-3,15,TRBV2,CASRPGILSGNTIYF,TGTGCCAGCCGACCCGGGATTCTCTCTGGAAACACCATATATTTT
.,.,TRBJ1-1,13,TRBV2,CASSEVFRGEAFF,TGTGCCAGCAGTGAAGTCTTCCGGGGGGAAGCTTTCTTT
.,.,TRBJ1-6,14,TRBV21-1,CASSNLAPNSPLHF,TGTGCCAGCAGCAACTTGGCCCCGAATTCACCCCTCCACTTT
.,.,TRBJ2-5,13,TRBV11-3,CASSLEGQGTQYF,TGTGCCAGCAGCTTAGAGGGACAAGGCACCCAGTACTTC
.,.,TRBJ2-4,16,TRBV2,CASSEGARHFSNIQYF,TGTGCCAGCAGTGAAGGAGCAAGACACTTCTCCAACATTCAGTACTTC
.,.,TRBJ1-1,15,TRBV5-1,CASSLETHPNTEAFF,TGCGCCAGCAGCTTGGAAACCCATCCGAACACTGAAGCTTTCTTT
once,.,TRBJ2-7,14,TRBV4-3,CASSQDWQAYEQYF,TGCGCCAGCAGCCAAGATTGGCAGGCCTACGAGCAGTACTTC
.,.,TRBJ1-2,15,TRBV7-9,CASSLNRLSNYGYTF,TGTGCCAGCAGCTTAAATCGGCTGTCCAACTATGGCTACACCTTC